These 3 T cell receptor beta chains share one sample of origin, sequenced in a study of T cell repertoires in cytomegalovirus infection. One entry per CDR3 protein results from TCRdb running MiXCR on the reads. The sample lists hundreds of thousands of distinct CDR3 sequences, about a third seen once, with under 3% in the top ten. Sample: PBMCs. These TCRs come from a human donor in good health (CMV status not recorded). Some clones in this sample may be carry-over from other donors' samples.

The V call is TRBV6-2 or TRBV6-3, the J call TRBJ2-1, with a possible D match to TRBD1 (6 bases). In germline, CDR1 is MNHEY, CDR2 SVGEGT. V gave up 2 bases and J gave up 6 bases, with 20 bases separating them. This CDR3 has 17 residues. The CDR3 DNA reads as TGTGCCAGCAGTTACCTCGCAGGGGTTCTAGGCCCCAATGAGCAGTTCTTC. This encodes CASSYLAGVLGPNEQFF.

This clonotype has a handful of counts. The CDR3 region has the DNA TGTGCCAGCAGCCGGCGGGGAAGCAATCAGCCCCAGCATTTT. Protein: CASSRRGSNQPQHF. The chain couples TRBV5-6 to TRBJ1-5; no reliable D call. The CDR3 length is 14 residues. The V end lost 4 bases, the J end lost 1 base, and 9 bases lay between the germline ends. The V gene's germline CDR1 is SGHDT and CDR2 YYEEEE.

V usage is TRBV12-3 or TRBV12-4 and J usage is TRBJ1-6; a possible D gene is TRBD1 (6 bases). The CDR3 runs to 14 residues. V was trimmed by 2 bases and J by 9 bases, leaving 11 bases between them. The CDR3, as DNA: TGTGCCAGCAGTTTAAAGGGGGTGGGTTCACCCCTCCACTTT. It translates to CASSLKGVGSPLHF.